This entry concerns a single T cell receptor (beta chain). Its cognate antigen has yet to be identified. Base qualities are not recorded, but no much larger clone differs from it by a single base. Libraries were made using 5' RACE. TCRdb names Illumina HiSeq 2000 as the instrument used. Template switching introduced a universal primer binding site; the final cDNA contained a unique molecular identifier, enabling accurate counting of TCR cDNA molecules. Specific primers in the conserved constant-segment region were used to synthesize first-strand cDNA for TCR alpha and beta chains. To control for contamination, every cDNA library was double barcoded, receiving both a SMART-Mk sample barcode and Illumina barcodes. TruSeq adapter sequences and Illumina sample barcodes were added in two successive PCR steps. The Illumina HiSeq platform was used with custom primers to sequence TCR alpha and beta cDNA libraries. The source study handled its data this way. Unique molecular identifiers were extracted from raw reads with MiGEC, and CDR3 positions were determined with MiXCR. For each individual, recombination models were inferred using an EM algorithm with the repgenHMM and IGoR tools. Shared clonotypes were analyzed with the tcR package in R, and sharing was normalized by the product of cloneset sizes. Out-of-frame nonproductive sequences were analyzed to study raw recombination free of thymic and clonal selection effects. TCRdb applied fastp at Q25 and MiXCR to the public reads, then kept only in-frame beta chains. Identical CDR3 protein sequences are pooled into one entry, listed with their most common genes and DNA. The V and J calls were not made by the authors but by TCRdb's processing. For this sample there are 300,000 to 400,000 distinct CDR3 sequences; roughly an eighth appear just once. The ten biggest clones cover 7.2% of the sample.

The entry originates in a study of identical twins (dated by TCRdb to 2016 to 2018). Regarding the study in general: To test whether fetal clonotypes persist, this study deep-sequenced TCR alpha and beta repertoires from monozygotic twins, from unrelated adults of various ages, and from cord blood. To rule out contamination, the twin experiments were replicated at different times with different library preparation protocols.

Only healthy Caucasian donors were included. The twin cohort consisted of three pairs of female monozygotic twins, all aged 18 to 29 years. Positive isolation kits from Invitrogen were used to isolate CD4+ and CD8+ T cell populations. Results and caveats for the whole study, not just this receptor: Because the same donors could not be followed over many years, the conclusions depended on cross-sectional statistical analysis. Recombination models systematically underestimated out-of-frame TCR alpha sharing in monozygotic twins but agreed with sharing between unrelated individuals. Out-of-frame TCR alpha sequences shared between twins showed an excess of low generation-probability sequences compared with coincidental sharing between unrelated individuals. Fewer insertions were carried by abundant cord blood beta clonotypes; a weaker similar trend was observed in young adult naive repertoires, while no such trend was observed in memory repertoires. Zero-insertion analyses could be partly confounded by invariant T cells such as MAIT and iNKT, though diverse VJ usage argued against such confounding for most clonotypes. A weaker excess of twin sharing was found in beta out-of-frame sequences because the signal-to-noise ratio was lowered by fewer shared sequences.

In the germline V gene (reference sequence), CDR1 corresponds to SGHNT and CDR2 to YYREEE. The CDR3 starts with the cysteine, ends with the phenylalanine, and has 16 residues. Only the CDR3 DNA is retained, 48 bases long and in frame from the first base. The junction carries 11 bases between V and J, which are trimmed by 0 bases and 0 bases respectively. In addition, the sample was reused for a study of yellow fever vaccine responses in identical twins. Taken from the second paper: According to the authors, the vaccine-induced T cell response in identical twins seemed to be partly convergent and partly specific to each individual. In the study, vaccine-responding T cell clones were precisely tracked in identical twins.

Sequencing was performed on CD8+ T cells sorted from blood. This TCR derives from a woman between 18 and 29 years old in good health. The chain couples TRBV5-4 to TRBJ2-3, and perhaps TRBD2 as D gene, on 6 matching bases. The DNA reads TGTGCCAGCAGCTTGGCCGCGGGAAGAAGCACAGATACGCAGTATTTT. This is translated as CASSLAAGRSTDTQYF.